This is a list of T cell receptor beta chains from one sample in a study of shared clonotypes between healthy human individuals. The repertoire was sequenced with immunoSEQ multiplex PCR; TCRdb's copy has only in-frame clones and lacks some. The sample includes around 650,000 clones, about 95% of them seen just once. Specimen: naive CD8+ T cells sorted from blood. Receptor source: a young woman in good health. Both conserved end residues are part of each CDR3. Fields, in order: D gene, J gene, clone size, V gene, CDR3 DNA, CDR3 protein. The D gene is left open where the match is weak. Size values are once, few and many counts, or a class for expanded clones, and some rows have none.

d_call: -
j_call: TRBJ2-1
clone_size: -
v_call: TRBV28
cdr3_nt: TGTGCCAGCAGCCTAGGACAGCCGGGGGACAATGAGCAGTTCTTC
cdr3_aa: CASSLGQPGDNEQFF

d_call: -
j_call: TRBJ1-1
clone_size: -
v_call: TRBV6-5
cdr3_nt: TGTGCCAGCAGTTACAACCAGGGGTTGAGCACTGAAGCTTTCTTT
cdr3_aa: CASSYNQGLSTEAFF

d_call: -
j_call: TRBJ2-7
clone_size: -
v_call: TRBV9
cdr3_nt: TGTGCCAGCAGCGCCGGGACAACAACCTACGAGCAGTACTTC
cdr3_aa: CASSAGTTTYEQYF

d_call: -
j_call: TRBJ2-5
clone_size: -
v_call: TRBV30
cdr3_nt: TGTGCCTGGAGTGCCGGACAGAGCCAAGAGACCCAGTACTTC
cdr3_aa: CAWSAGQSQETQYF

d_call: TRBD1
j_call: TRBJ2-7
clone_size: -
v_call: TRBV2
cdr3_nt: TGTGCCAGCAGTGAAGCGGGGATCCCCGGGACAGGGGGCGGCGAGCAGTACTTC
cdr3_aa: CASSEAGIPGTGGGEQYF

d_call: -
j_call: TRBJ1-4
clone_size: -
v_call: TRBV28
cdr3_nt: TGTGCCAGCAGTTCGTCCCGGGACACGACAACTAATGAAAAACTGTTTTTT
cdr3_aa: CASSSSRDTTTNEKLFF

d_call: TRBD1
j_call: TRBJ2-2
clone_size: -
v_call: TRBV2
cdr3_nt: TGTGCCAGCAAGGGGGCGAGACTACCCGGGGAGCTGTTTTTT
cdr3_aa: CASKGARLPGELFF

d_call: TRBD2
j_call: TRBJ2-7
clone_size: -
v_call: TRBV4-2
cdr3_nt: TGTGCCAGCAGCCAAGATGTAAGTAGCGGGAGTGGCTACGAGCAGTACTTC
cdr3_aa: CASSQDVSSGSGYEQYF

d_call: -
j_call: TRBJ2-7
clone_size: -
v_call: TRBV7-9
cdr3_nt: TGTGCCAGCAGCTTCGAGGTTTCGCGGGAGCAGTACTTC
cdr3_aa: CASSFEVSREQYF

d_call: TRBD1
j_call: TRBJ1-5
clone_size: -
v_call: TRBV2
cdr3_nt: TGTGCCAGCAGTGTTGAGGGGGCCCGGTTTCAGCCCCAGCATTTT
cdr3_aa: CASSVEGARFQPQHF

d_call: TRBD2
j_call: TRBJ2-7
clone_size: -
v_call: TRBV9
cdr3_nt: TGTGCCAGCAGCGTAGGGGCTAGCGGGACCTACGAGCAGTACTTC
cdr3_aa: CASSVGASGTYEQYF

d_call: -
j_call: TRBJ1-5
clone_size: few
v_call: TRBV6-6
cdr3_nt: TGTGCCAGCAGTTACTCTTCAGGGAGCCAGCCCCAGCATTTT
cdr3_aa: CASSYSSGSQPQHF

d_call: -
j_call: TRBJ1-2
clone_size: -
v_call: TRBV4-1
cdr3_nt: TGCGCCAGCAGCCATCCCCCCGACGGAAACTATGGCTACACCTTC
cdr3_aa: CASSHPPDGNYGYTF

d_call: TRBD2
j_call: TRBJ2-1
clone_size: -
v_call: TRBV19
cdr3_nt: TGTGCCAGTAGTGCCCAACTAGCGGGTCGAGCGCAGTTCTTC
cdr3_aa: CASSAQLAGRAQFF

d_call: -
j_call: TRBJ1-5
clone_size: -
v_call: TRBV19
cdr3_nt: TGTGCCAGTAGGGACAGCAATCAGCCCCAGCATTTT
cdr3_aa: CASRDSNQPQHF

d_call: -
j_call: TRBJ1-3
clone_size: -
v_call: TRBV28
cdr3_nt: TGTGCCAGCAGTTTAATCTGGGGGGCGGACACCATATATTTT
cdr3_aa: CASSLIWGADTIYF

d_call: -
j_call: TRBJ1-1
clone_size: -
v_call: TRBV15
cdr3_nt: TGTGCCACCAGCAGAGGACGGGACAACACTGAAGCTTTCTTT
cdr3_aa: CATSRGRDNTEAFF

d_call: -
j_call: TRBJ2-3
clone_size: -
v_call: TRBV28
cdr3_nt: TGTGCCAGCAGTTTATACACCCTGGGGGGCACAGATACGCAGTATTTT
cdr3_aa: CASSLYTLGGTDTQYF

d_call: -
j_call: TRBJ2-5
clone_size: -
v_call: TRBV27
cdr3_nt: TGTGCCAGCGCCCGTCGGGACCCATCACAAGAGACCCAGTACTTC
cdr3_aa: CASARRDPSQETQYF

d_call: TRBD2
j_call: TRBJ2-2
clone_size: -
v_call: TRBV2
cdr3_nt: TGTGCCTGTGGTAGCGGGCACACCGGGGAGCTGTTTTTT
cdr3_aa: CACGSGHTGELFF

d_call: TRBD1
j_call: TRBJ1-2
clone_size: -
v_call: TRBV6-5
cdr3_nt: TGTGCCAGCAAGGTCGGGCAGGGGGAAGCTCGGGGCTACACCTTC
cdr3_aa: CASKVGQGEARGYTF

d_call: -
j_call: TRBJ2-1
clone_size: -
v_call: TRBV6-5
cdr3_nt: TGTGCCAGCAGTTACTCAGGAACCCTTTACAATGAGCAGTTCTTC
cdr3_aa: CASSYSGTLYNEQFF

d_call: -
j_call: TRBJ2-7
clone_size: once
v_call: TRBV4-2
cdr3_nt: TGTGCCAGCAGCCAAGGCGACGTTTACGAGCAGTACTTC
cdr3_aa: CASSQGDVYEQYF

d_call: -
j_call: TRBJ2-3
clone_size: -
v_call: TRBV27
cdr3_nt: TGTGCCAGCAGTATGGACGGACGGGCGCAGTATTTT
cdr3_aa: CASSMDGRAQYF

d_call: -
j_call: TRBJ1-5
clone_size: once
v_call: TRBV23-1
cdr3_nt: TGCGCCAGCAGTCAATCGATGCGGGGTAGCAATCAGCCCCAGCATTTT
cdr3_aa: CASSQSMRGSNQPQHF

d_call: -
j_call: TRBJ2-7
clone_size: -
v_call: TRBV11-2
cdr3_nt: TGTGCCACCGACGCCTCTTCCTACGAGCAGTACTTC
cdr3_aa: CATDASSYEQYF

d_call: -
j_call: TRBJ2-3
clone_size: -
v_call: TRBV7-8
cdr3_nt: TGTGCCAGCAGCCGTGGATCGAAGGGACCCACAGATACGCAGTATTTT
cdr3_aa: CASSRGSKGPTDTQYF

d_call: -
j_call: TRBJ2-5
clone_size: once
v_call: TRBV13
cdr3_nt: TGTGCCAGCAGCTTAGACAGGGAGGAGACCCAGTACTTC
cdr3_aa: CASSLDREETQYF

d_call: -
j_call: TRBJ2-1
clone_size: -
v_call: TRBV2
cdr3_nt: TGTGCCAGCAGGGGAGTCCCTCCGGATGAGCAGTTCTTC
cdr3_aa: CASRGVPPDEQFF

d_call: TRBD1
j_call: TRBJ2-2
clone_size: -
v_call: TRBV7-9
cdr3_nt: TGTGCCAGCAGCCCCTGGACAGGGGGGGACACCGGGGAGCTGTTTTTT
cdr3_aa: CASSPWTGGDTGELFF

d_call: -
j_call: TRBJ1-6
clone_size: -
v_call: TRBV7-9
cdr3_nt: TGTGCCAGCAGCGGCCGAAGGGGACCCCTCCACTTT
cdr3_aa: CASSGRRGPLHF

d_call: -
j_call: TRBJ1-3
clone_size: -
v_call: TRBV5-6
cdr3_nt: TGTGCCAGCAGCCTCAAGGTTGGAAACACCATATATTTT
cdr3_aa: CASSLKVGNTIYF

d_call: -
j_call: TRBJ1-1
clone_size: -
v_call: TRBV5-1
cdr3_nt: TGCGCCAGCAGCCACGACATTGGATCTGAAGCTTTCTTT
cdr3_aa: CASSHDIGSEAFF

d_call: -
j_call: TRBJ2-1
clone_size: -
v_call: TRBV19
cdr3_nt: TGTGCCAGTCGGGCTAGCTCCTACAATGAGCAGTTCTTC
cdr3_aa: CASRASSYNEQFF

d_call: TRBD1
j_call: TRBJ1-4
clone_size: -
v_call: TRBV5-8
cdr3_nt: TGTGCCAGCAGCTTCGGGACAGGGAAGGAAAAACTGTTTTTT
cdr3_aa: CASSFGTGKEKLFF

d_call: -
j_call: TRBJ1-4
clone_size: -
v_call: TRBV4-1
cdr3_nt: TGCGCCAGCAGCCAAAGTGGACGCCGGAGGTGGGGTGAAAAACTGTTTTTT
cdr3_aa: CASSQSGRRRWGEKLFF

d_call: -
j_call: TRBJ2-7
clone_size: -
v_call: TRBV25-1
cdr3_nt: TGTGCCAGCAGTGACGCAGGGGCCTACGAGCAGTACTTC
cdr3_aa: CASSDAGAYEQYF

d_call: -
j_call: TRBJ2-7
clone_size: -
v_call: TRBV19
cdr3_nt: TGTGCCAGTAGTCCTCGGGCGGGCCGCAGCTACGAGCAGTACTTC
cdr3_aa: CASSPRAGRSYEQYF

d_call: TRBD1
j_call: TRBJ2-7
clone_size: -
v_call: TRBV11-2
cdr3_nt: TGTGCCAGCAGCCCGGGGACAGGGAACTACGAGCAGTACTTC
cdr3_aa: CASSPGTGNYEQYF

d_call: -
j_call: TRBJ1-1
clone_size: -
v_call: TRBV7-9
cdr3_nt: TGTGCCAGCAGCTCAAGCCCCGCTAGGCGGATGAACACTGAAGCTTTCTTT
cdr3_aa: CASSSSPARRMNTEAFF

d_call: -
j_call: TRBJ2-5
clone_size: -
v_call: TRBV7-9
cdr3_nt: TGTGCCAGCAGCGGGGGAATGGAGGAGACCCAGTACTTC
cdr3_aa: CASSGGMEETQYF

d_call: TRBD2
j_call: TRBJ2-7
clone_size: -
v_call: TRBV15
cdr3_nt: TGTGCCACCAGCGGGGCCCCGGGACTAGTCCCCTACGAGCAGTACTTC
cdr3_aa: CATSGAPGLVPYEQYF

d_call: -
j_call: TRBJ2-5
clone_size: -
v_call: TRBV7-9
cdr3_nt: TGTGCCAGCAGCTCAAAAGAGACCCAGTACTTC
cdr3_aa: CASSSKETQYF

d_call: -
j_call: TRBJ2-1
clone_size: -
v_call: TRBV19
cdr3_nt: TGTGCCAGTAGACCCTTCGGAGACTCCTACAATGAGCAGTTCTTC
cdr3_aa: CASRPFGDSYNEQFF

d_call: -
j_call: TRBJ1-5
clone_size: -
v_call: TRBV5-8
cdr3_nt: TGTGCCAGCAGCTTCTCAATGAATAGCAATCAGCCCCAGCATTTT
cdr3_aa: CASSFSMNSNQPQHF

d_call: TRBD2
j_call: TRBJ2-1
clone_size: -
v_call: TRBV28
cdr3_nt: TGTGCCAGCAGTAAGGGGCTAGCGGCCTACAATGAGCAGTTCTTC
cdr3_aa: CASSKGLAAYNEQFF